These 22 T cell receptor beta chains originate from one sample sequenced in a study of blood T cell repertoires in COVID-19. Data came from immunoSEQ multiplex PCR; TCRdb stores just in-frame clones and leaves some out. The data contain 200,000 to 250,000 clones, approximately 83% of them seen just once; the ten biggest clones take up roughly 1.2%. The source material was peripheral blood. These receptors were obtained from a woman aged 30 to 39 with COVID-19, enrolled during active disease.

The V gene is TRBV5-1, the J gene TRBJ2-1; D might be TRBD2 (6 bases). This CDR3 is 19 amino acids long. V lost 0 bases and J 5 bases, leaving 24 bases between the germline ends. Germline assignment: CDR1 SGHRS and CDR2 YFSETQ. The CDR3 sequence: CASSLGLLAIMRLDNEQFF. Written as DNA, the CDR3 is TGCGCCAGCAGCTTGGGGCTACTAGCAATTATGAGGTTGGACAATGAGCAGTTCTTC. The complete variable domain, with remaining parts taken from reference TRBV5-1 and TRBJ2-1, reads KAGVTQTPRYLIKTRGQQVTLSCSPISGHRSVSWYQQTPGQGLQFLFEYFSETQRNKGNFPGRFSGRQFSNSRSEMNVSTLELGDSALYLCASSLGLLAIMRLDNEQFFGPGTRLTVL.

The chain carries TRBV7-2 and TRBJ1-2; D not resolved. CDR1 SGHTA and CDR2 FQGNSA come from the germline V gene. CDR3 length equals 15 residues. The ends were cut back, 1 base at V and 0 bases at J, with 9 bases in the middle. The CDR3 DNA follows: TGTGCCAGCAGCTTAGTCACGGGAACTAACTATGGCTACACCTTC. It is translated as CASSLVTGTNYGYTF.

V usage is TRBV19 and J usage is TRBJ2-1, with D possibly being TRBD2 (6 bases). Germline lookup yields CDR1 LNHDA and CDR2 SQIVND (reference sequence). The CDR3 covers 16 residues. V was trimmed by 2 bases and J by 3 bases, leaving 14 bases between them. CDR3 sequence: CASSIMREAIYNEQFF. DNA for the CDR3: TGTGCCAGTAGTATAATGAGGGAGGCGATCTACAATGAGCAGTTCTTC.

The chain combines TRBV6-2 or TRBV6-3 with TRBJ2-1, with 10 bases that match TRBD2. J gave up 2 bases and V 5 bases, and 6 bases lay outside the gene matches. This CDR3 is built from 16 residues. CDR1 and CDR2 from the germline V gene are MNHEY and SVGEGT. The CDR3, as DNA: TGTGCCAGCAGTAGATTAGCGGGAGGCACCTACAATGAGCAGTTCTTC. It encodes CASSRLAGGTYNEQFF.

The sample holds one count of this clone. V is TRBV18 and J is TRBJ2-7; 7 bases fit TRBD1. With 3 bases clipped from V and 0 bases from J, the junction kept 2 bases outside the gene matches. Germline CDR1 is KGHSH and CDR2 is LQKENI. The CDR3 has 14 residues. In DNA, the CDR3 is TGTGCCAGCTCACCTCGGGACAGCTCCTACGAGCAGTACTTC. This sequence encodes CASSPRDSSYEQYF.

The chain recombines TRBV23-1 with TRBJ2-5, with a possible D match to TRBD1 (6 bases). TRBV23-1 is annotated as an ORF whose role is uncertain. The CDR3 loop spans 14 amino acids. The V end lost 3 bases, the J end lost 7 bases, and 15 bases lay between the germline ends. CDR3: CASSHLNRVLTQYF. CDR3 sequence (DNA): TGCGCCAGCAGTCACCTAAACAGGGTACTGACCCAGTACTTC.

The V call is TRBV28, the J call TRBJ2-1; a weak D match, TRBD1 (6 bases). Germline V gene data show CDR1 as MDHEN and CDR2 as SYDVKM. The CDR3 consists of 15 residues. Trimming cost V 4 bases and J 2 bases, with 12 bases left between them. CDR3 region: CASSSQGLPYNEQFF. The CDR3 DNA sequence: TGTGCCAGCAGTTCCCAGGGGCTACCCTACAATGAGCAGTTCTTC. The complete variable domain, with remaining parts taken from reference TRBV28 and TRBJ2-1, reads DVKVTQSSRYLVKRTGEKVFLECVQDMDHENMFWYRQDPGLGLRLIYFSYDVKMKEKGDIPEGYSVSREKKERFSLILESASTNQTSMYLCASSSQGLPYNEQFFGPGTRLTVL.

This clone is a singleton in its sample. The junction departs from germline at one end; a sequencing error may be responsible. The rearrangement joins TRBV2 to TRBJ1-2; possible D gene TRBD1, 5 bases. The V gene's germline CDR1 is SNHLY and CDR2 FYNNEI. The CDR3 sequence is 13 residues long. The chain's CDR3 is CASREGGGYGYTF. The CDR3 DNA reads as TGTGCCAGCAGGGAAGGCGGGGGCTATGGCTACACCTTC.

J is TRBJ2-7 and V is TRBV6-2 or TRBV6-3, with D maybe TRBD2 (6 bases). From germline, CDR1 is MNHEY and CDR2 SVGEGT. Trimming removed 2 bases from V and 1 base from J, with 12 bases in between. The CDR3 runs to 15 residues. The CDR3 sequence: CASSYVGGISYEQYF. CDR3 nucleotides: TGTGCCAGCAGTTACGTTGGGGGGATTTCCTACGAGCAGTACTTC.

This clone has only one observation. The chain has TRBV6-4 and TRBJ2-4, with 7 bases matching TRBD2. The CDR3 is 16 amino acids. In germline, CDR1 is MRHNA, CDR2 SNTAGT. With V trimmed by 0 bases and J by 3 bases, 5 bases remained unmatched. CDR3 amino acids: CASSDSMGGVKNIQYF. CDR3 in DNA: TGTGCCAGCAGTGACTCAATGGGGGGGGTCAAAAACATTCAGTACTTC.

This clone was detected only once. This sequence joins TRBV5-1 and TRBJ1-1, with 7 bases identical to TRBD1. The CDR3 contains 12 residues. Germline CDR1 and CDR2: SGHRS and YFSETQ. Trimming took 3 bases from V and 5 from J; bases not matched to a gene: 1. The CDR3 DNA follows: TGCGCCAGCAGCTCACAGGGGACTGAAGCTTTCTTT. Translating it yields CASSSQGTEAFF.

This clone appeared a single time. This sequence joins TRBV4-1 and TRBJ1-5; 8 nucleotides line up with TRBD1. The ends lost 0 bases at V and 4 bases at J; junction bases unmatched: 8. The germline V gene encodes CDR1 MGHRA and CDR2 YSYEKL. The CDR3 spans 17 residues. CDR3 DNA sequence: TGCGCCAGCAGCCAAGACACGACAGGGGTTTGGAATCAGCCCCAGCATTTT. This codes for CASSQDTTGVWNQPQHF.

V is TRBV19 and J is TRBJ2-2, with D perhaps TRBD2 (6 bases). Trimming pared 5 bases from V and 6 bases from J, leaving 16 bases between. The CDR3 runs to 15 residues. The germline CDR1 and CDR2 sequences are LNHDA and SQIVND (reference sequence). The CDR3 nucleotides are TGTGCCAGTAGTCCTACCTCCGGGGGTCCCGGGGAGCTGTTTTTT. It translates to CASSPTSGGPGELFF.

This chain connects TRBV7-9 to TRBJ2-4; 8 positions agree with TRBD1. The CDR3 runs to 16 residues. With V trimmed by 2 bases and J by 1 base, 4 bases remained unmatched. Germline V CDR1 and CDR2: SEHNR, FQNEAQ (reference sequence). The CDR3 spells CASSLTGGKAKNIQYF. The CDR3 region has the DNA TGTGCCAGCAGCTTAACAGGGGGGAAGGCCAAAAACATTCAGTACTTC.

The chain couples TRBV6-5 to TRBJ1-4; D is undetermined. This CDR3 has 13 residues. Germline CDR1 reads MNHEY; CDR2 reads SVGAGI. With 7 bases removed from V and 5 bases from J, the gap between germline ends came to 11 bases. This chain's CDR3 is CASTRGFNEKLFF. Written as DNA, the CDR3 is TGTGCCAGCACCCGAGGGTTCAATGAAAAACTGTTTTTT.

The V call is TRBV12-3 or TRBV12-4, the J call TRBJ1-2; D call uncertain. The ends were cut back, 2 bases at V and 5 bases at J, with 9 bases in the middle. The CDR3 totals 13 residues. The CDR3 loop is CASSLREGYGYTF. Written as DNA, the CDR3 is TGTGCCAGCAGTTTACGGGAGGGATATGGCTACACCTTC.

This clone was seen a few times. The gene calls are TRBV30 and TRBJ1-2, with TRBD1 as a possible D gene (5 bases). Germline assignment: CDR1 GTSNPN and CDR2 SVGIG (reference sequence). This CDR3 comprises 12 residues. V lost 2 bases to trimming and J lost 8 bases, with 12 bases between them. CDR3 nucleotide sequence: TGTGCCTGGAGTAGGAGGGGAGGGGGCTACACCTTC. It codes for CAWSRRGGGYTF.

V is TRBV10-3 and J is TRBJ1-4; 10 nucleotides line up with TRBD1. The CDR3 loop spans 14 amino acids. V gave up 6 bases and J gave up 13 bases; unmatched junction bases: 11. Per the germline V gene, CDR1 is ENHRY and CDR2 is SYGVKD. CDR3 nucleotide sequence: TGTGCCATCAGCCCCGGGACAGGGGTTCGAGGACTGTTTTTT. This codes for CAISPGTGVRGLFF.

The V gene is TRBV7-9, the J gene TRBJ2-7, with D possibly matching TRBD1 (6 bases). V dropped 5 bases and J dropped 6 bases, with 11 bases sitting between them. CDR1 is SEHNR, CDR2 FQNEAQ, per germline (reference sequence). The CDR3 is 12 amino acids. The CDR3: CASSQRGGEQYF. In DNA, the CDR3 is TGTGCCAGCAGCCAGAGAGGGGGCGAGCAGTACTTC.

The CDR3 DNA reads TGTGCCAGTAGTATACGAACACAGCCTCAAGAGACCCAGTACTTC. This sequence encodes CASSIRTQPQETQYF. The chain is built from TRBV19 and TRBJ2-5; D unresolved. The germline V and J ends were trimmed by 2 bases and 2 bases, with 12 bases remaining between them. The CDR3 has 15 amino acids. Per germline, CDR1 LNHDA and CDR2 SQIVND (reference sequence).

V gene TRBV11-2 combines with J gene TRBJ2-1, with D unclear. The CDR3 runs to 12 residues. CDR1 and CDR2 (germline): SGHAT, FQNNGV. Trimming cost V 2 bases and J 8 bases, with 7 bases left between them. DNA of the CDR3: TGTGCCAGCAGCTTAAGACGGGATGAGCAGTTCTTC. Its translation: CASSLRRDEQFF.

The V and J genes are TRBV9 and TRBJ2-1; a weak D match, TRBD2 (6 bases). V lost 0 bases and J 10 bases, leaving 8 bases between the germline ends. The CDR3 sequence is 12 residues long. Germline V gene data show CDR1 as SGDLS and CDR2 as YYNGEE. The CDR3 loop is CASSVGGGEQFF. The CDR3 bases are TGTGCCAGCAGCGTAGGTGGGGGGGAGCAGTTCTTC.